This is a list of T cell receptor beta chains from one sample in a study of cytomegalovirus exposure and HLA in healthy donors. TCRdb's table, derived via immunoSEQ multiplex PCR, lists solely in-frame clones and lacks some. The sample contains 190,000 or so clones, approximately 80% of which appear only once. Input material: PBMCs. Receptors originate from a woman between 50 and 59 years old in good health and CMV-seropositive. Both conserved end residues are part of each CDR3. Each record gives: clone size, J gene, D gene, V gene, CDR3 protein, CDR3 DNA. D genes are given only for firm matches. Only some rows state a clone size, as once, few, many or a class for expanded clones.

. | TRBJ1-1 | TRBD1 | TRBV28 | CASRLLQGAVDTEAFF | TGTGCCAGCAGGCTACTCCAGGGGGCGGTCGACACTGAAGCTTTCTTT
. | TRBJ1-2 | TRBD1 | TRBV4-1 | CASASSQGAKSGYTF | TGCGCCAGCGCTTCCTCACAGGGGGCGAAATCGGGCTACACCTTC
. | TRBJ2-2 | . | TRBV19 | CASSIINLRRPGELFF | TGTGCCAGTAGTATAATAAATTTGAGGCGCCCCGGGGAGCTGTTTTTT
. | TRBJ2-7 | . | TRBV4-1 | CASSRNVAGTYEQYF | TGCGCCAGCAGCCGAAACGTGGCAGGGACCTACGAGCAGTACTTC
. | TRBJ2-1 | . | TRBV6-5 | CASSYGRGWDNEQFF | TGTGCCAGCAGTTACGGCAGGGGATGGGACAATGAGCAGTTCTTC
. | TRBJ2-5 | TRBD2 | TRBV6-1 | CASSESLERGGRETQYF | TGTGCCAGCAGTGAATCCCTCGAGCGGGGGGGCCGAGAGACCCAGTACTTC
. | TRBJ2-2 | TRBD1 | TRBV2 | CATQLQGASTGELFF | TGTGCCACCCAGCTACAGGGGGCGAGCACCGGGGAGCTGTTTTTT
. | TRBJ2-1 | . | TRBV9 | CASSEERGSYNEQFF | TGTGCCAGCAGCGAGGAGCGAGGGTCCTACAATGAGCAGTTCTTC
. | TRBJ1-2 | TRBD1 | TRBV4-3 | CASSQETGYGYTF | TGCGCCAGCAGCCAGGAGACAGGGTATGGCTACACCTTC
once | TRBJ2-2 | TRBD2 | TRBV15 | CATSRGRSGGPRGGELFF | TGTGCCACCAGCAGAGGTCGGAGCGGGGGGCCTCGGGGCGGGGAGCTGTTTTTT
. | TRBJ1-1 | . | TRBV19 | CASSGGAPNTEAFF | TGTGCCAGTAGCGGCGGGGCTCCGAACACTGAAGCTTTCTTT
. | TRBJ2-5 | TRBD1 | TRBV5-1 | CASSPGDRGRMETQYF | TGCGCCAGCAGCCCTGGGGACAGGGGGCGCATGGAGACCCAGTACTTC
. | TRBJ1-2 | TRBD1 | TRBV10-3 | CASNPGQVYGYTF | TGTGCCAGCAACCCCGGACAGGTCTATGGCTACACCTTC
. | TRBJ1-2 | TRBD1 | TRBV4-3 | CASSQDNRGGDYGYTF | TGCGCCAGCAGCCAAGATAACAGGGGGGGCGACTATGGCTACACCTTC
few | TRBJ2-5 | TRBD2 | TRBV11-3 | CASSLGGASGKTQYF | TGTGCCAGCAGCTTAGGAGGCGCTAGCGGGAAGACCCAGTACTTC
few | TRBJ1-1 | TRBD1 | TRBV5-1 | CASSLQTGVNTEAFF | TGCGCCAGCAGCTTGCAGACAGGGGTTAACACTGAAGCTTTCTTT
once | TRBJ1-2 | . | TRBV9 | CASSVGGQSYYGYTF | TGTGCCAGCAGCGTAGGGGGGCAAAGTTATTATGGCTACACCTTC
. | TRBJ1-2 | . | TRBV6-5 | CASSVGHLANYGYTF | TGTGCCAGCAGTGTCGGACACCTAGCTAACTATGGCTACACCTTC
. | TRBJ1-3 | . | TRBV7-7 | CASSETGNLGSGNTIYF | TGTGCCAGCAGCGAAACCGGGAACCTGGGCTCTGGAAACACCATATATTTT
. | TRBJ2-4 | TRBD2 | TRBV11-2 | CASSLGSGRAIQYF | TGTGCCAGCAGCTTAGGGTCAGGGAGGGCCATTCAGTACTTC
. | TRBJ2-7 | TRBD1 | TRBV18 | CASSPYGQGTYEQYF | TGTGCCAGCTCACCGTACGGACAGGGGACCTACGAGCAGTACTTC
few | TRBJ2-7 | TRBD1 | TRBV6-5 | CASRPSGQGYEQYF | TGTGCCAGCAGACCCTCGGGACAGGGCTACGAGCAGTACTTC
. | TRBJ1-2 | TRBD1 | TRBV19 | CASIPRQGERTDYGYTF | TGTGCCAGTATTCCTCGACAGGGGGAAAGGACTGACTATGGCTACACCTTC
. | TRBJ1-2 | . | TRBV30 | CAFSWGDGYTF | TGTGCCTTTTCGTGGGGCGATGGCTACACCTTC
few | TRBJ1-1 | . | TRBV7-2 | CASSLDWTTPEAFF | TGTGCCAGCAGCTTAGACTGGACTACTCCTGAAGCTTTCTTT
. | TRBJ2-7 | . | TRBV7-9 | CASSRLSDSSYEQYF | TGTGCCAGCAGCCGTCTGTCGGACAGCTCCTACGAGCAGTACTTC
. | TRBJ1-1 | . | TRBV12-5 | CASGLKEGGNTEAFF | TGTGCTAGTGGTTTGAAAGAAGGAGGGAACACTGAAGCTTTCTTT
. | TRBJ2-5 | TRBD2 | TRBV7-2 | CASSLGGGLETQYF | TGTGCCAGCAGCTTAGGCGGGGGGCTAGAGACCCAGTACTTC
. | TRBJ2-3 | TRBD1 | TRBV13 | CASSLGGRGRGTDTQYF | TGTGCCAGCAGCTTAGGCGGCAGGGGGCGGGGCACAGATACGCAGTATTTT
. | TRBJ1-1 | . | TRBV10-3 | CAIRDSPDAEAFF | TGTGCCATCAGGGACAGCCCGGACGCTGAAGCTTTCTTT
. | TRBJ2-7 | . | TRBV6-1 | CASSETRSSYEQYF | TGTGCCAGCAGTGAGACGCGGAGCTCCTACGAGCAGTACTTC